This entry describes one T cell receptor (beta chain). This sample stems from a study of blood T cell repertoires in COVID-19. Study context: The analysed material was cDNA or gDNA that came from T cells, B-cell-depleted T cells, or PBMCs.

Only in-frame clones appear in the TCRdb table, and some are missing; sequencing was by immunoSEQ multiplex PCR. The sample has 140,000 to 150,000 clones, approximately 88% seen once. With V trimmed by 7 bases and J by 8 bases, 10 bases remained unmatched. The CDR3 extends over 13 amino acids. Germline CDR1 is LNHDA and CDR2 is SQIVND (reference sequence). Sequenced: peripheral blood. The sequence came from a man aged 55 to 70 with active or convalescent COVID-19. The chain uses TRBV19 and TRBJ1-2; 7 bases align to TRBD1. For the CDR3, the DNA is TGTGCCAGTAATGTACCCAGGGGGGACGGCTACACCTTC. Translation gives CASNVPRGDGYTF.